The source of this TCR beta chain is a study of metastatic and nonmetastatic thyroid tumors. The study's findings and limits: A significant increase in TCR beta diversity was reportedly seen in malignant thyroid tumors relative to benign nodules, in blood and tumor.

The CDR3 runs 14 residues. In germline, CDR1 is SGHTA, CDR2 FQGNSA. A note on this clone: Its antigen remains unknown. Its ends do not fully match the called genes, so a read error is possible.

TCRdb re-processed the PCR reads through MiXCR. The profile shows around 4,500 clones, 30% to 40% of them singletons. No patient received treatment before thyroid surgery. The TCR sequence derives from a male donor with papillary thyroid cancer or a benign thyroid nodule (not recorded which). Some clones in this sample may be carry-over from other donors' samples. Sequencing was carried out using adjacent normal tissue. V gene TRBV7-2 combines with J gene TRBJ2-2; D gene ambiguous. CDR3 DNA: TGTGCCAGCACCTTAGGCGCGAGCACCGGGGAGCTGTTTTTT. Translated: CASTLGASTGELFF. The whole variable domain, remainder taken from reference TRBV7-2 and TRBJ2-2, is GAGVSQSPSNKVTEKGKDVELRCDPISGHTALYWYRQSLGQGLEFLIYFQGNSAPDKSGLPSDRFSAERTGGSVSTLTIQRTQQEDSAVYLCASTLGASTGELFFGEGSRLTVL.